The 29 T cell receptor beta chains in this list originate from one sample, sequenced in a study of vaccination effects on CD4 cells after COVID-19. The repertoire was sequenced with immunoSEQ multiplex PCR; TCRdb's copy has only in-frame clones and lacks some. The table includes 73,000 or so clones, about 78% detected once. No antigen has been identified for these receptors. Antigen-specific CD4+ T cells were expanded (with viral peptide pools) by the ViraFEST assay ahead of sequencing. Following culture for approximately ten days, CD4+ T cells were isolated. Nucleocapsid antibodies stayed negative before and after vaccination, showing no earlier SARS-CoV-2 infection. The specimen was CD4+ T cells from PBMCs cultured with SARS-CoV-2 spike peptides, collected before COVID-19 vaccination. The source of these receptors is a human donor who received a COVID-19 vaccine.

The gene calls are TRBV7-8 and TRBJ2-3; possible D gene TRBD2, 5 bases. V was shortened by 5 bases and J by 1 base, with 13 bases between the two germline ends. The CDR3 is 15 residues long. The V gene's germline CDR1 is SGHVS and CDR2 FQNEAQ. CDR3 region: CASSPRGIGTDTQYF. The DNA of the CDR3 is TGTGCCAGCAGCCCTCGGGGTATAGGCACAGATACGCAGTATTTT.

This sequence joins TRBV27 and TRBJ1-5, with D uncertain. Germline V lookup: CDR1 MNHEY, CDR2 SMNVEV (reference sequence). CDR3 length: 15 amino acids. Trimming left V 8 bases short and J 6 bases short, with 20 bases between. The DNA of the CDR3 is TGTGCCAGCGGCTTAGTAGGAGGGCCTTCTCAGCCCCAGCATTTT. Protein: CASGLVGGPSQPQHF.

The chain links TRBV5-1 to TRBJ2-7, with D hard to call. In germline, CDR1 is SGHRS, CDR2 YFSETQ. The CDR3 loop spans 13 amino acids. Between the trimmed V and J ends, which lost 4 bases and 3 bases, there was a span of 11 bases. The CDR3 spells CASSLDGFYEQYV. The DNA for the CDR3 is TGCGCCAGCAGCCTGGACGGCTTCTACGAGCAGTACGTC.

V gene TRBV10-3 combines with J gene TRBJ2-1; 9 bases fit TRBD1. J gave up 4 bases and V 10 bases, and 2 bases lay outside the gene matches. The length of the CDR3 is 12 residues. In germline, CDR1 is ENHRY, CDR2 SYGVKD. The CDR3 DNA sequence: TGTGCCACGGGACAGGGATACAATGAGCAGTTCTTC. The encoded protein is CATGQGYNEQFF.

This clone showed up just a few times. The V and J genes are TRBV7-9 and TRBJ2-7; D tentatively fits TRBD1 or TRBD2 (5 bases each). Trimming removed 5 bases from V and 6 bases from J, with 11 bases in between. CDR1 is SEHNR and CDR2 is FQNEAQ in the germline V gene (reference sequence). The CDR3 loop spans 12 amino acids. The CDR3 spells CASSLSGGEQYV. CDR3 DNA: TGTGCCAGCAGCCTAAGTGGGGGCGAGCAGTACGTC.

This clone was seen only a few times. The rearrangement links TRBV12-3 or TRBV12-4 to TRBJ1-1; D gene unclear. This CDR3 region has 13 residues. V dropped 6 bases and J dropped 3 bases, with 11 bases sitting between them. CDR3 region: CASRLDGYTEAFF. The CDR3 region has the DNA TGTGCCAGCAGGCTGGACGGTTACACTGAAGCTTTCTTT.

This sequence joins TRBV30 and TRBJ1-5; a possible D gene is TRBD1 (5 bases). Germline V gene sequence: CDR1 GTSNPN, CDR2 SVGIG (reference sequence). This CDR3 is built from 13 residues. The V gene lost 1 base and the J gene lost 6 bases, with 10 bases spanning the gap. The CDR3 region is CAWSGQSLQPQHF. The DNA of the CDR3 is TGTGCCTGGAGTGGACAGTCCCTTCAGCCCCAGCATTTT. Filled out from reference TRBV30 and TRBJ1-5, the complete variable domain reads SQTIHQWPATLVQPVGSPLSLECTVEGTSNPNLYWYRQAAGRGLQLLFYSVGIGQISSEVPQNLSASRPQDRQFILSSKKLLLSDSGFYLCAWSGQSLQPQHFGDGTRLSIL.

The chain has TRBV11-1 and TRBJ2-5; unclear D gene. CDR3 length: 16 amino acids. V lost 5 bases to trimming and J lost 5 bases, with 21 bases between them. Germline lookup yields CDR1 SGHAT and CDR2 FQDESV (reference sequence). The CDR3 spells CASSPPYDTSWETQYF. The CDR3 DNA reads as TGTGCCAGCAGCCCGCCGTATGACACCTCCTGGGAGACCCAGTACTTC.

The chain uses TRBV7-3 and TRBJ2-2, with 8 bases fitting TRBD2. CDR3 length: 16 residues. Per germline, CDR1 SGHTA and CDR2 FQGTGA. V lost 1 base, J lost 5 bases, and 6 bases stayed unmatched. The CDR3 spells CASSLNPRGATGELFF. CDR3 in DNA: TGTGCCAGCAGCTTAAATCCGCGGGGGGCGACCGGGGAGCTGTTTTTT.

V is TRBV12-5 and J is TRBJ1-5, with D possibly being TRBD1 (5 bases). Germline CDR1 LGHNT, CDR2 FRNRAP. Trimming took 0 bases from V and 6 from J, leaving 18 bases between them. The CDR3 sequence is 17 residues long. The CDR3 nucleotides read TGTGCTAGTGGTTTGGTACGGGGGGAAGGGGCGATTCAGCCCCAGCATTTT. Protein: CASGLVRGEGAIQPQHF.

Concerning this clone itself: The junction and the germline gene differ at one end; a read error may be behind it. The chain recombines TRBV28 with TRBJ1-6; no reliable D call. Germline values: CDR1 MDHEN, CDR2 SYDVKM. The CDR3 contains 14 residues. The chain's CDR3 is CASSSQVGPSPKPF. The CDR3, as DNA: TGTGCCAGCAGTTCCCAGGTAGGACCGTCTCCGAAGCCGTTT.

This clone was counted a few times. The chain combines TRBV5-1 with TRBJ2-1, with D possibly matching TRBD1 (5 bases). Germline values: CDR1 SGHRS, CDR2 YFSETQ. V lost 5 bases, J lost 0 bases, and 12 bases lay in between. The CDR3 has 15 amino acids. This CDR3 is CASRPGQSSYNEQFF. The CDR3 DNA reads TGCGCCAGCAGACCCGGACAAAGCTCCTACAATGAGCAGTTCTTC.

The chain has TRBV10-3 and TRBJ1-4; D may be TRBD1 (5 bases). V lost 6 bases and J 4 bases, leaving 12 bases between the germline ends. This CDR3 has 14 amino acids. Per germline, CDR1 ENHRY and CDR2 SYGVKD. The CDR3 nucleotides read TGTGCCATCAGGGGGCGGGAGGATAATGAAAAACTGTTTTTT. Its protein product is CAIRGREDNEKLFF.

The chain carries TRBV4-3 and TRBJ1-2, with a possible D match to TRBD1 (6 bases). The V and J ends lost 3 bases and 2 bases respectively, with 10 bases between them. The CDR3 consists of 14 residues. In germline, CDR1 is LGHNA, CDR2 YSLEER. CDR3 residues: CASSHFQGNYGYTF. CDR3 nucleotide sequence: TGCGCCAGCAGCCATTTCCAGGGGAACTATGGCTACACCTTC.

In this sample, this clone turned up a few times. The chain couples TRBV3-1 (or the pseudogene TRBV3-2) to TRBJ1-6; 8 nucleotides agree with TRBD1. This CDR3 has 17 amino acids. The junction had 10 bases not matched to a gene; V was cut back by 3 bases and J by 6 bases. Germline values: CDR1 LGHDT, CDR2 YNNKEL (reference sequence). CDR3 in DNA: TGTGCCAGCAGCCAGACCGGACAGGGATCTTTTAATTCACCCCTCCACTTT. This translates into CASSQTGQGSFNSPLHF.

The CDR3 spells CASTSGLLYNEQFF. The CDR3 nucleotides read TGTGCCAGCACCTCGGGACTACTCTACAATGAGCAGTTCTTC. This sequence joins TRBV9 and TRBJ2-1; 7 nucleotides line up with TRBD2. Germline assignment: CDR1 SGDLS and CDR2 YYNGEE. V shed 6 bases and J 3 bases; nucleotides not matched to a gene: 6. This CDR3 spans 14 amino acids.

A few counts support this clone. This chain uses TRBV19 with TRBJ1-1; D is unclear. Deletions cut 2 bases from V and 0 bases from J, with 7 bases between. The CDR3 is 14 amino acids. In germline, CDR1 is LNHDA, CDR2 SQIVND (reference sequence). The CDR3 DNA follows: TGTGCCAGTAGTATAACGGAGATGAACACTGAAGCTTTCTTT. Translation gives CASSITEMNTEAFF. The whole variable domain, remainder taken from reference TRBV19 and TRBJ1-1, is DGGITQSPKYLFRKEGQNVTLSCEQNLNHDAMYWYRQDPGQGLRLIYYSQIVNDFQKGDIAEGYSVSREKKESFPLTVTSAQKNPTAFYLCASSITEMNTEAFFGQGTRLTVV.

This sequence joins TRBV5-5 and TRBJ2-5; unclear D gene. The CDR3 covers 15 residues. Trimming left V 1 base short and J 0 bases short, with 10 bases between. CDR1 SGHKS and CDR2 YYEKEE come from the germline V gene (reference sequence). The CDR3 region is CASSLISPNQETQYF. The CDR3 region has the DNA TGTGCCAGCAGCTTGATTTCCCCGAACCAAGAGACCCAGTACTTC.

Only one count was recorded for this clone. The chain recombines TRBV7-6 with TRBJ2-5, with D tentatively TRBD1 (6 bases). V was shortened by 1 base and J by 0 bases, with 6 bases between the two germline ends. The CDR3 is made up of 14 amino acids. Germline values: CDR1 SGHVS, CDR2 FNYEAQ. CDR3 DNA: TGTGCCAGCAGCTTAGGGACAGACCAAGAGACCCAGTACTTC. Protein sequence: CASSLGTDQETQYF.

J is TRBJ1-1 and V is TRBV10-2, with 7 bases aligning to TRBD1. Germline CDR1 and CDR2: WSHSY and SAAADI. Germline trimming cut 3 bases from V and 3 bases from J; bases unmatched to any gene: 1. This CDR3 is 13 amino acids long. CDR3 nucleotide sequence: TGCGCCAGCAGTGAAACAGGGGACACTGAAGCTTTCTTT. It translates to CASSETGDTEAFF.

This clone appeared a few times. The rearrangement uses TRBV6-5 and TRBJ1-4; 7 nucleotides align to TRBD1. V shed 4 bases, J shed 0 bases, and the junction held 5 bases outside the gene matches. CDR1 MNHEY and CDR2 SVGAGI come from the germline V gene. The CDR3 has 16 amino acids. The CDR3 region is CASSFGTVPTNEKLFF. The CDR3 DNA reads as TGTGCCAGCAGTTTCGGGACAGTTCCAACTAATGAAAAACTGTTTTTT.

This chain links TRBV30 with TRBJ1-5; maybe TRBD1 (6 bases). The V end lost 0 bases, the J end lost 6 bases, and 12 bases lay between the germline ends. The CDR3 contains 14 residues. Germline V CDR1 and CDR2: GTSNPN, SVGIG (reference sequence). In DNA, the CDR3 is TGTGCCTGGAGTGTACGGGGAGGGGGTCAGCCCCAGCATTTT. The encoded protein is CAWSVRGGGQPQHF.

The gene calls are TRBV19 and TRBJ2-5, with TRBD2 matching over 12 bases. The germline CDR1 and CDR2 sequences are LNHDA and SQIVND (reference sequence). V dropped 6 bases and J dropped 4; count of bases not matched to a gene: 6. The length of the CDR3 is 15 residues. DNA of the CDR3: TGTGCCAGTAGAAGTTCTAGCGGGGGGGCAGAGACCCAGTACTTC. This codes for CASRSSSGGAETQYF.

The V and J genes are TRBV18 and TRBJ2-3; D unresolved. The V end was cut by 6 bases, the J end by 0 bases, with 16 bases between. From germline, CDR1 is KGHSH and CDR2 LQKENI. This CDR3 region has 16 residues. CDR3 amino acids: CASSPSRTPSTDTQYF. In DNA, the CDR3 is TGTGCCAGCTCCCCTTCGAGGACGCCAAGCACAGATACGCAGTATTTT. Looking up the rest from reference TRBV18 and TRBJ2-3 gives the full variable domain: NAGVMQNPRHLVRRRGQEARLRCSPMKGHSHVYWYRQLPEEGLKFMVYLQKENIIDESGMPKERFSAEFPKEGPSILRIQQVVRGDSAAYFCASSPSRTPSTDTQYFGPGTRLTVL.

V gene TRBV27 combines with J gene TRBJ1-3; no definite D call. The CDR3 spans 14 residues. Trimming removed 8 bases from V and 4 bases from J, with 15 bases in between. The V gene's germline CDR1 is MNHEY and CDR2 SMNVEV (reference sequence). CDR3 protein: CASAYGGEGNTIYF. DNA of the CDR3: TGTGCCAGCGCCTACGGCGGGGAGGGAAACACCATATATTTT.

The DNA of the CDR3 is TGTGCCAGCAGCTTGGAATTGGGGGTTGGGATGAACACTGAAGCTTTCTTT. Protein sequence: CASSLELGVGMNTEAFF. The chain is built from TRBV5-6 and TRBJ1-1, with D possibly TRBD1 on 5 matching bases. The V gene's germline CDR1 is SGHDT and CDR2 YYEEEE. The ends were cut back, 0 bases at V and 0 bases at J, with 15 bases in the middle. CDR3 length equals 17 residues.

This chain links TRBV6-5 with TRBJ2-2, with TRBD2 as a possible D gene (5 bases). The V and J ends lost 8 bases and 5 bases respectively, with 9 bases between them. The CDR3 loop spans 12 amino acids. Germline V CDR1 and CDR2: MNHEY, SVGAGI. The chain's CDR3 is CASCGRTGELFF. CDR3 nucleotide sequence: TGTGCCAGCTGCGGGCGGACCGGGGAGCTGTTTTTT.

This clone was observed a single time. The chain couples TRBV2 to TRBJ2-5, with D possibly being TRBD2 (5 bases). Trimming removed 3 bases at V and 5 bases at J, with 10 bases between. This CDR3 region has 13 residues. Germline lookup yields CDR1 SNHLY and CDR2 FYNNEI. The CDR3 nucleotides are TGTGCCAGCAGTGACCCCCGGGGTGAGACCCAGTACTTC. This sequence encodes CASSDPRGETQYF.

V gene TRBV28 combines with J gene TRBJ2-1; the D is unclear. The CDR3 consists of 13 residues. Germline V lookup: CDR1 MDHEN, CDR2 SYDVKM. The V and J ends lost 7 bases and 2 bases respectively, with 9 bases between them. CDR3 region: CASTGSAYNEQFF. The CDR3 DNA sequence: TGTGCCAGCACGGGCTCCGCCTACAATGAGCAGTTCTTC.